Listed below are T cell receptor beta chains from one sample, sequenced in a study of blood T cell repertoires in COVID-19. Profiling relied on immunoSEQ multiplex PCR, and the TCRdb table lists in-frame clones only, not all of them. The data contain about 200,000 clones, around 80% of them singletons. Sequencing was carried out using PBMCs or T cells enriched from blood (not recorded which). The receptors stem from a woman aged 45-59 years with acute COVID-19. The CDR3 runs from the conserved cysteine through the conserved F or W. Fields, in order: CDR3 protein, V gene.

cdr3_aa: CASSARTGVGEAFF
v_call: TRBV19

cdr3_aa: CASSLSQGGNQPQHF
v_call: TRBV5-8

cdr3_aa: CASRWDRVDNEQFF
v_call: TRBV7-8

cdr3_aa: CASSSDRGPYNEQFF
v_call: TRBV11-3

cdr3_aa: CASSLQGNYGYTF
v_call: TRBV5-6

cdr3_aa: CASRPTGSSETQYF
v_call: TRBV3-1/TRBV3-2

cdr3_aa: CASSPTGLNEKLFF
v_call: TRBV7-2

cdr3_aa: CSVEEGADTQYF
v_call: TRBV29-1

cdr3_aa: CASSLLGSRRETEAFF
v_call: TRBV11-2

cdr3_aa: CASSPSDRVYGYTF
v_call: TRBV28

cdr3_aa: CASSYTGQGGRNTIYF
v_call: TRBV7-9

cdr3_aa: CASRQDINEQFF
v_call: TRBV6-5

cdr3_aa: CASSLALAGGYNEQFF
v_call: TRBV5-4

cdr3_aa: CASSYGRQTSNQPQHF
v_call: TRBV6-5

cdr3_aa: CASSQDTQGSYNEQFF
v_call: TRBV4-3

cdr3_aa: CASSSFRGYGYTF
v_call: TRBV28

cdr3_aa: CASSSGLVDTQYF
v_call: TRBV5-4

cdr3_aa: CASSLRGDGELFF
v_call: TRBV18

cdr3_aa: CASNDRGGSPLHF
v_call: TRBV19

cdr3_aa: CASSLGATVANYGYTF
v_call: TRBV7-8

cdr3_aa: CASSYSRGDGYGYTF
v_call: TRBV6-5

cdr3_aa: CASTWEQGWGSPLHF
v_call: TRBV7-6

cdr3_aa: CASSLPTRVLAGGGNEQFF
v_call: TRBV27

cdr3_aa: CASSSGQGREPQHF
v_call: TRBV5-1

cdr3_aa: CSATGGEKLFF
v_call: TRBV29-1

cdr3_aa: CASSVRQGQDRQHF
v_call: TRBV19

cdr3_aa: CASRDLGSGNTIYF
v_call: TRBV28

cdr3_aa: CASSEQSGDRGGYTF
v_call: TRBV6-1

cdr3_aa: CASRGRGQGLFF
v_call: TRBV7-9

cdr3_aa: CASSHGRNTEAFF
v_call: TRBV7-8

cdr3_aa: CASSSPRSGGTVDTQYF
v_call: TRBV28

cdr3_aa: CASSQMGAGGYGYTF
v_call: TRBV18

cdr3_aa: CSVETGRSNQPQHF
v_call: TRBV29-1

cdr3_aa: CASSFGWGQETQYF
v_call: TRBV5-1

cdr3_aa: CASSPSSSYNEQFF
v_call: TRBV18

cdr3_aa: CASSASAGAATNEKLFF
v_call: TRBV9

cdr3_aa: CASAPEEADTQYF
v_call: TRBV4-2

cdr3_aa: CASSQGPGSTEAFF
v_call: TRBV3-1/TRBV3-2

cdr3_aa: CASGGGSHSGANVLTF
v_call: TRBV28

cdr3_aa: CASRRGGLGEETQYF
v_call: TRBV5-6

cdr3_aa: CASSIEHRTQYF
v_call: TRBV19

cdr3_aa: CASGRANEKLFF
v_call: TRBV5-8

cdr3_aa: CASSPAGTSGGPGDTQYF
v_call: TRBV5-1

cdr3_aa: CASSVGYRGEAFF
v_call: TRBV9

cdr3_aa: CASGLAGYNSPLHF
v_call: TRBV27

cdr3_aa: CATSHKSPADTQYF
v_call: TRBV4-1

cdr3_aa: CASGRDSSLTEAFF
v_call: TRBV6-5

cdr3_aa: CASSPGGRGEAFF
v_call: TRBV28

cdr3_aa: CASSIQGDSNNEQFF
v_call: TRBV19

cdr3_aa: CAWSGQAGGNTIYF
v_call: TRBV30

cdr3_aa: CASSLPQGPQAFF
v_call: TRBV28

cdr3_aa: CASSQGGRTEAFF
v_call: TRBV4-2

cdr3_aa: CASSFSLDTEAFF
v_call: TRBV12-3/TRBV12-4

cdr3_aa: CASSQIRGPNYGYTF
v_call: TRBV4-1

cdr3_aa: CASRRTGSNYGYTF
v_call: TRBV19

cdr3_aa: CASSYTDRMVKAFF
v_call: TRBV6-5

cdr3_aa: CASSILDRAYGYTF
v_call: TRBV19

cdr3_aa: CATGQGAFEQFF
v_call: TRBV27

cdr3_aa: CASSTRQGAWGELFF
v_call: TRBV19

cdr3_aa: CASSHKLAGALDEQFF
v_call: TRBV11-2